This T cell receptor (beta chain) was documented in a study of T cell responses to AZD1222 COVID-19 vaccine. Points from the study as a whole: The donor cohort was predominantly white British with a female majority, and clonal diversity may have been underestimated. Sampled repertoires all dated from after the peak T cell response.

About this clone itself: Its specificity is unknown.

TCRdb's table, derived via immunoSEQ multiplex PCR, lists solely in-frame clones and lacks some. The table has about 110,000 clones, approximately 89% seen once; the top ten hold about 3%. The sequence was obtained from an adult in good health. The sequencing here drew on peripheral blood, taken on day 0 of MenACWY control vaccination.

The CDR3 sequence is CASSQDGTGRSRYGYTF. The CDR3 DNA sequence: TGCGCCAGCAGCCAAGACGGGACAGGGAGGTCTCGGTATGGCTACACCTTC. The genes are TRBV4-3 and TRBJ1-2, with 9 bases lining up with TRBD1. Trimming removed 0 bases from V and 5 bases from J; junction bases left unmatched: 10. CDR1 and CDR2 (germline): LGHNA, YSLEER. This CDR3 region has 17 residues.